This entry describes one T cell receptor (beta chain). Antigen unknown. The CDR3 runs 13 residues. Trimming left V 5 bases short and J 5 bases short, with 12 bases between. The germline V gene encodes CDR1 MDHEN and CDR2 SYDVKM. Separate from the approximately 700-subject first cohort was the approximately 120-subject validation cohort, to which the donors belonged. The data were taken from a study of cytomegalovirus exposure and HLA in healthy donors. Clones were sequenced by immunoSEQ multiplex PCR, and TCRdb holds only the in-frame ones, with some missing. This sample has 150,000 or so clones, with almost 85% found just once. Study-wide findings and caveats: The study listed roughly 160 cytomegalovirus-associated TCR beta chains. Testing in vitro showed a few CMV-associated chains specific for CMV antigens.

This chain links TRBV28 with TRBJ2-5; perhaps TRBD1 as D (7 bases). The source material was PBMCs. This TCR was sampled from a man aged 30-40 years in good health and CMV-seropositive. In DNA, the CDR3 is TGTGCCAGCAGTCCCAGGGGGGAGGAGACCCAGTACTTC. Translated: CASSPRGEETQYF.